One sample yielded the 25 T cell receptor beta chains listed below, sequenced in a study of blood T cell repertoires in COVID-19 (dated by TCRdb to 2018 to 2020). The library was produced with the immunoSEQ multiplex PCR assay. TCRdb took over this immuneACCESS table, retaining in-frame rearrangements with V and J assigned. Such tables are incomplete; in checked studies, under half of the missing clones stem from an unresolved V gene, and the remainder is unexplained. The sample table holds about 92,000 clones, of which around nine tenths were seen once. The ten largest clones represent about 17% of the sample. The sample taken for sequencing was peripheral blood. Receptor source: a woman aged 55-69 years with COVID-19, enrolled during active disease.

This chain uses TRBV28 with TRBJ2-7; D may be TRBD1 (5 bases). CDR3 length: 13 amino acids. Germline V CDR1 and CDR2: MDHEN, SYDVKM. With 5 bases removed from V and 4 bases from J, the gap between germline ends came to 12 bases. As DNA, the CDR3 is TGTGCCAGCAGTCCCAGACAGAGATACGAGCAGTACTTC. Its protein product is CASSPRQRYEQYF.

The gene calls are TRBV3-1 (or the pseudogene TRBV3-2) and TRBJ1-4; D is perhaps TRBD1 (6 bases). CDR1 is LGHDT, CDR2 YNNKEL, per germline (reference sequence). V lost 0 bases, J lost 4 bases, and 6 bases lay in between. This CDR3 is 14 amino acids long. CDR3 DNA sequence: TGTGCCAGCAGCCAAGACAGGGGTAATGAAAAACTGTTTTTT. It codes for CASSQDRGNEKLFF.

This clone was counted only a few times. The chain joins TRBV4-3 to TRBJ1-2; 7 nucleotides align to TRBD1. This CDR3 region has 14 residues. Germline assignment: CDR1 LGHNA and CDR2 YSLEER. The junction had 6 bases not matched to a gene; V was cut back by 3 bases and J by 5 bases. This chain's CDR3 is CASSHDRDRYGYTF. Here the CDR3 DNA reads TGCGCCAGCAGCCACGACCGGGACAGATATGGCTACACCTTC.

The V gene is TRBV18, the J gene TRBJ1-2, with 7 bases lining up with TRBD1. The V segment lost 3 bases and the J segment 6 bases; nucleotides outside the gene matches: 4. This CDR3 has 13 residues. CDR1 and CDR2 from the germline V gene are KGHSH and LQKENI. CDR3: CASSPGQRDGYTF. The CDR3 DNA follows: TGTGCCAGCTCACCGGGACAGCGAGATGGCTACACCTTC.

This clone occurred a few times. The chain uses TRBV6-2 or TRBV6-3 and TRBJ2-2; 7 bases map to TRBD2. V trimming: 1 base; J trimming: 5 bases; junction bases outside the gene matches: 4. Germline V lookup: CDR1 MNHEY, CDR2 SVGEGT. The CDR3 extends over 15 amino acids. CDR3 sequence: CASSYYGRGTGELFF. DNA of the CDR3: TGTGCCAGCAGTTACTATGGGCGGGGGACCGGGGAGCTGTTTTTT.

The J gene is TRBJ1-2, the V gene TRBV2; 7 bases are a match to TRBD1. The CDR3 spans 16 residues. Germline V CDR1 and CDR2: SNHLY, FYNNEI. J was trimmed by 8 bases and V by 6 bases; bases with no gene match: 18. CDR3 residues: CASSLQGIDIFGGYTF. CDR3 nucleotide sequence: TGTGCCAGCAGCTTACAGGGGATCGACATTTTTGGGGGCTACACCTTC. The variable domain in full, completed from reference TRBV2 and TRBJ1-2, reads EPEVTQTPSHQVTQMGQEVILRCVPISNHLYFYWYRQILGQKVEFLVSFYNNEISEKSEIFDDQFSVERPDGSNFTLKIRSTKLEDSAMYFCASSLQGIDIFGGYTFGSGTRLTVV.

The chain carries TRBV28 and TRBJ2-3, with TRBD1 identical over 8 bases. CDR1 MDHEN and CDR2 SYDVKM come from the germline V gene. The junction had 4 bases not matched to a gene; V was cut back by 11 bases and J by 0 bases. The CDR3 consists of 13 residues. CDR3 sequence reads: CAAQGASTDTQYF. DNA for the CDR3: TGTGCCGCCCAGGGGGCTAGCACAGATACGCAGTATTTT.

The CDR3: CASSLARSPRYEQYF. CDR3 in DNA: TGTGCCAGCAGCTTAGCGAGGAGCCCCCGCTACGAGCAGTACTTC. The chain is built from TRBV7-2 and TRBJ2-7; D call uncertain. The germline V gene encodes CDR1 SGHTA and CDR2 FQGNSA. This CDR3 region has 15 residues. Trimming stripped 0 bases from V and 3 bases from J, with 12 bases between.

The genes are TRBV19 and TRBJ1-1, with 10 bases lining up with TRBD1. The V gene end was trimmed by 11 bases and the J gene end by 7 bases; junction bases not matched to a gene: 16. This CDR3 has 15 residues. CDR1 is LNHDA and CDR2 is SQIVND in the germline V gene (reference sequence). CDR3 protein: CASGFAGTGDYEAFF. CDR3 nucleotide sequence: TGTGCCTCGGGATTTGCCGGGACAGGGGACTATGAAGCTTTCTTT.

The chain employs TRBV9 and TRBJ2-7; D is perhaps TRBD2 (5 bases). The CDR3 has 16 residues. Trimming pared 0 bases from V and 2 bases from J, leaving 15 bases between. In germline, CDR1 is SGDLS, CDR2 YYNGEE. For the CDR3, the DNA is TGTGCCAGCAGCGTAGGTGGGAGCGCAGGTCCCTACGAGCAGTACTTC. Translated, it gives CASSVGGSAGPYEQYF.

The DNA for the CDR3 is TGTGCCAGCAGCCCCGGACTAGAAAGCTGGGAGCAGTTCTTC. This encodes CASSPGLESWEQFF. The chain recombines TRBV3-1 (or the pseudogene TRBV3-2) with TRBJ2-1; TRBD2 matches at 7 bases. CDR3 length equals 14 residues. Germline V gene data show CDR1 as LGHDT and CDR2 as YNNKEL (reference sequence). Germline trimming cut 4 bases from V and 10 bases from J; bases unmatched to any gene: 10.

This chain uses TRBV18 with TRBJ2-7; D unresolved. Trimming removed 3 bases at V and 5 bases at J, with 11 bases between. CDR3 size: 13 residues. Germline V CDR1 and CDR2: KGHSH, LQKENI. CDR3 residues: CASSPQERDEQYF. CDR3 sequence (DNA): TGTGCCAGCTCACCCCAGGAACGCGACGAGCAGTACTTC.

V usage is TRBV15 and J usage is TRBJ1-3; 8 bases are a match to TRBD1. This CDR3 is 16 amino acids long. The J segment lost 4 bases and the V segment lost 0 bases, leaving 5 bases of the junction unmatched. CDR1 LNHNV and CDR2 YYDKDF come from the germline V gene (reference sequence). This CDR3 reads CATSRDMTGEGNTIYF. The CDR3 nucleotides are TGTGCCACCAGCAGAGATATGACAGGGGAGGGAAACACCATATATTTT.

This clone has a single count. The chain combines TRBV6-2 or TRBV6-3 with TRBJ1-5; no clear D gene. Germline lookup yields CDR1 MNHEY and CDR2 SVGEGT. The CDR3 covers 15 residues. V was cut by 5 bases and J by 6 bases, with 17 bases left in between. This CDR3 is CASSRPPYSSQPQHF. In DNA, the CDR3 is TGTGCCAGCAGTCGACCCCCTTACAGTTCTCAGCCCCAGCATTTT.

V gene TRBV30 combines with J gene TRBJ2-1; a weak D match, TRBD1 (5 bases). With 3 bases removed from V and 10 bases from J, the gap between germline ends came to 7 bases. The CDR3 totals 10 residues. Germline values: CDR1 GTSNPN, CDR2 SVGIG (reference sequence). This chain's CDR3 is CAWSRVEQFF. The CDR3 nucleotides read TGTGCCTGGAGCAGGGTAGAGCAGTTCTTC.

The V and J genes are TRBV5-5 and TRBJ2-1; D is unclear. The CDR3 runs 15 residues. Trimming pared 0 bases from V and 4 bases from J, leaving 11 bases between. Germline assignment: CDR1 SGHKS and CDR2 YYEKEE (reference sequence). CDR3 coding DNA: TGTGCCAGCAGCTTGGGCCCAGATTTTTACAATGAGCAGTTCTTC. Protein sequence: CASSLGPDFYNEQFF.

In this sample, this clone turned up a few times. V usage is TRBV10-3 and J usage is TRBJ2-5; no definite D call. This CDR3 spans 13 amino acids. Trimming took off 0 bases at V and 5 bases at J, with 7 bases between the two ends. Germline V gene lookup returns CDR1 ENHRY and CDR2 SYGVKD. The CDR3 sequence: CAISESLEETQYF. The CDR3 region has the DNA TGTGCCATCAGTGAGTCTTTAGAGGAGACCCAGTACTTC.

The rearrangement uses TRBV6-5 and TRBJ2-7, with D uncertain. This CDR3 is built from 13 residues. Germline loops: CDR1 MNHEY, CDR2 SVGAGI. V was trimmed by 5 bases and J by 3 bases, leaving 11 bases between them. DNA for the CDR3: TGTGCCAGCAGTACAATTCTCTTCTACGAGCAGTACTTC. Protein: CASSTILFYEQYF.

This clone has just a few counts. The genes are TRBV27 and TRBJ2-5; D remains ambiguous. From germline, CDR1 is MNHEY and CDR2 SMNVEV (reference sequence). V lost 5 bases, J lost 7 bases, and 14 bases lay in between. The CDR3 extends over 13 amino acids. CDR3 region: CASSPPFGPTQYF. The CDR3 DNA reads TGTGCCAGCAGTCCCCCGTTTGGGCCGACCCAGTACTTC.

CDR3 DNA sequence: TGTGCCAGCAGCTTAGAGGGGACAGGGTATAACGAGCAGTACTTC. It specifies CASSLEGTGYNEQYF. The chain joins TRBV7-8 to TRBJ2-7; 9 bases fit TRBD1. The CDR3 has 15 amino acids. Germline CDR1 and CDR2: SGHVS and FQNEAQ. V was clipped by 1 base and J by 5 bases; unmatched bases: 6. Full variable domain (rest looked up from reference TRBV7-8 and TRBJ2-7): GAGVSQSPRYKVAKRGQDVALRCDPISGHVSLFWYQQALGQGPEFLTYFQNEAQLDKSGLPSDRFFAERPEGSVSTLKIQRTQQEDSAVYLCASSLEGTGYNEQYFGPGTRLTVT.

The rearrangement joins TRBV12-5 to TRBJ1-5; the match to TRBD1 covers 8 bases. Germline V CDR1 and CDR2: LGHNT, FRNRAP. V dropped 5 bases and J dropped 6; count of bases not matched to a gene: 6. This CDR3 is built from 14 residues. CDR3 in DNA: TGTGCTAGTGGTCCAGGACAGGGCCTTCAGCCCCAGCATTTT. It encodes CASGPGQGLQPQHF.

The chain employs TRBV11-3 and TRBJ2-3; TRBD2 might be the D (6 bases). CDR1 and CDR2 from the germline V gene are SGHNT and YENEEA. The CDR3 is 15 residues long. Trimming removed 1 base from V and 3 bases from J, with 11 bases in between. The CDR3 DNA reads as TGTGCCAGCAGCTTAGGGCGGGGTGGAACAGATACGCAGTATTTT. Its translation is CASSLGRGGTDTQYF.

The rearrangement uses TRBV6-6 and TRBJ2-7; 7 positions agree with TRBD1. This CDR3 is built from 12 residues. The germline CDR1 and CDR2 sequences are MNHNY and SVGAGI (reference sequence). V shed 7 bases and J 2 bases; nucleotides not matched to a gene: 2. CDR3 sequence: CASTGQTYEQYF. DNA for the CDR3: TGTGCCAGCACGGGACAGACCTACGAGCAGTACTTC.

This clone was observed a few times. This chain uses TRBV6-5 with TRBJ1-6; D unclear. Trimming stripped 7 bases from V and 0 bases from J, with 7 bases between. CDR3 length: 14 amino acids. CDR1 and CDR2 from the germline V gene are MNHEY and SVGAGI. The CDR3 nucleotides are TGTGCCAGCAACCGGGACTCCTATAATTCACCCCTCCACTTT. Protein sequence: CASNRDSYNSPLHF.

This chain uses TRBV4-2 with TRBJ2-1; D is ambiguous. CDR3 length: 13 amino acids. The ends were cut back, 2 bases at V and 8 bases at J, with 10 bases in the middle. Germline V CDR1 and CDR2: LGHNA, YNFKEQ. Written as DNA, the CDR3 is TGTGCCAGCAGCCAATCGACGGCGGATGAGCAGTTCTTC. Protein: CASSQSTADEQFF.